This passage covers 17 T cell receptor beta chains from one sample sequenced in a study of beta chain features in type 1 diabetes. cDNA synthesis used the whole RNA isolate, giving expressed TCRB sequences. Sequencing used immunoSEQ multiplex PCR; TCRdb keeps in-frame clones, though not all of them. The table records 250,000 to 300,000 clones, 8% of them present only once. Sequencing was carried out using central memory CD4+ T cells from blood. Source of these receptors: a woman between 18 and 29 years old in good health.

This chain connects TRBV18 to TRBJ2-3, with D uncertain. V was trimmed by 2 bases and J by 3 bases, leaving 18 bases between them. This CDR3 spans 17 amino acids. The V gene's germline CDR1 is KGHSH and CDR2 LQKENI. CDR3 coding DNA: TGTGCCAGCTCACCAGTCAGGAGCAGGTTGGCGACAGATACGCAGTATTTT. Its protein product is CASSPVRSRLATDTQYF.

The chain is built from TRBV29-1 and TRBJ2-2, with 8 bases aligning to TRBD1. The CDR3 extends over 14 amino acids. The germline V gene has CDR1 SQVTM and CDR2 ANQGSEA. V gave up 4 bases and J gave up 6 bases; unmatched junction bases: 7. The CDR3 region is CSVGSTGVAGELFF. In DNA, the CDR3 is TGCAGCGTTGGCTCGACAGGGGTGGCCGGGGAGCTGTTTTTT.

The CDR3 DNA sequence: TGCGCCAGCAGCTCCCCCACATCTAGGAATGAGCAGTTCTTC. Translated, it gives CASSSPTSRNEQFF. The chain couples TRBV5-1 to TRBJ2-1; D is unresolved. Trimming removed 3 bases from V and 7 bases from J, with 14 bases in between. Germline loops: CDR1 SGHRS, CDR2 YFSETQ. This CDR3 is built from 14 residues.

This chain links TRBV28 with TRBJ1-2; 9 bases agree with TRBD1. The CDR3 spans 15 residues. Per the germline V gene, CDR1 is MDHEN and CDR2 is SYDVKM. The trim removed 5 bases at V and 1 base at J, leaving 5 bases unmatched. CDR3 nucleotides: TGTGCCAGCAGTAATCCGGGACAGGGTAACTATGGCTACACCTTC. This gives the protein CASSNPGQGNYGYTF.

This chain connects TRBV7-9 to TRBJ1-2, with D uncertain. Deletions cut 6 bases from V and 3 bases from J, with 14 bases between. The CDR3 covers 14 residues. Per germline, CDR1 SEHNR and CDR2 FQNEAQ (reference sequence). The CDR3, as DNA: TGTGCCAGCAGTCCTCCGAACCGGGACTATGGCTACACCTTC. This translates into CASSPPNRDYGYTF.

This clone has only a few counts. The chain employs TRBV5-1 and TRBJ2-6, with 9 nucleotides matching TRBD1. The J segment lost 2 bases and the V segment lost 0 bases, leaving 3 bases of the junction unmatched. The CDR3 extends over 17 amino acids. Germline-derived CDR1 and CDR2 are SGHRS and YFSETQ. The DNA of the CDR3 is TGCGCCAGCAGCTTGGTCACAGGGGGCGCTGGGGCCAACGTCCTGACTTTC. This translates into CASSLVTGGAGANVLTF. Filled out from reference TRBV5-1 and TRBJ2-6, the complete variable domain reads KAGVTQTPRYLIKTRGQQVTLSCSPISGHRSVSWYQQTPGQGLQFLFEYFSETQRNKGNFPGRFSGRQFSNSRSEMNVSTLELGDSALYLCASSLVTGGAGANVLTFGAGSRLTVL.

This clone has more than one count but fewer than ten. The rearrangement links TRBV4-2 to TRBJ1-1; D remains unclear. Germline CDR1 and CDR2: LGHNA and YNFKEQ. The CDR3 sequence is 13 residues long. V was clipped by 2 bases and J by 10 bases, with 14 bases between them. The CDR3 loop is CASSQYRPEGAFF. The CDR3 DNA reads TGTGCCAGCAGCCAATACCGACCAGAAGGAGCTTTCTTT.

This clone turned up a few times. The chain has TRBV9 and TRBJ2-5, with TRBD2 as a possible D gene (6 bases). CDR1 is SGDLS, CDR2 YYNGEE, per germline. Trimming stripped 6 bases from V and 5 bases from J, with 23 bases between. The CDR3 covers 16 residues. The CDR3 DNA sequence: TGTGCCAGCACCCGTACATCGGGACTTGAGGGGGAGACCCAGTACTTC. Encoded protein: CASTRTSGLEGETQYF.

This clone was seen a handful of times. The J gene is TRBJ2-3, the V gene TRBV7-9; 7 nucleotides match TRBD1. This CDR3 is built from 15 residues. The ends lost 8 bases at V and 3 bases at J; junction bases unmatched: 11. CDR1 is SEHNR, CDR2 FQNEAQ, per germline (reference sequence). CDR3 residues: CASRPQGLGTDTQYF. CDR3 DNA: TGTGCCAGCCGCCCACAGGGGCTCGGGACAGATACGCAGTATTTT.

This sequence joins TRBV9 and TRBJ1-1; D ambiguous. Germline V gene sequence: CDR1 SGDLS, CDR2 YYNGEE. The germline V and J ends were trimmed by 3 bases and 0 bases, with 12 bases remaining between them. The CDR3 has 15 residues. The CDR3 sequence: CASSAQTRLNTEAFF. The CDR3 coding sequence is TGTGCCAGCAGCGCACAGACACGATTGAACACTGAAGCTTTCTTT.

This clone was counted a few times. A read error may produce the germline difference seen at one junction end. The chain combines TRBV7-7 with TRBJ2-5, with 9 nucleotides matching TRBD2. The CDR3 covers 16 residues. Germline V gene lookup returns CDR1 SSHAT and CDR2 FNYEAQ (reference sequence). In DNA form, the CDR3 reads TGTGCTAGCAGCCCCTCCGGACTAGCGAGTAAAGAGACCCAGTACTTC. Translated: CASSPSGLASKETQYF. The full variable domain, rest sourced from reference TRBV7-7 and TRBJ2-5, is GAGVSQSPRYKVTKRGQDVTLRCDPISSHATLYWYQQALGQGPEFLTYFNYEAQPDKSGLPSDRFSAERPEGSISTLTIQRTEQRDSAMYRCASSPSGLASKETQYFGPGTRLLVL.

V and J are TRBV6-5 and TRBJ2-5, with TRBD1 identical over 8 bases. Germline V lookup: CDR1 MNHEY, CDR2 SVGAGI. The CDR3 totals 14 residues. Unmatched junction bases numbered 6, after V lost 5 bases and J lost 4 bases. The CDR3 reads CASSLSRGRETQYF. The CDR3 DNA is TGTGCCAGCAGTCTTAGCAGGGGGCGAGAGACCCAGTACTTC.

This clone showed up many times. The chain carries TRBV11-2 and TRBJ2-4, with D possibly matching TRBD1 (5 bases). The V gene's germline CDR1 is SGHAT and CDR2 FQNNGV. The CDR3 runs 15 residues. V was clipped by 4 bases and J by 0 bases, with 10 bases between them. CDR3 residues: CASSSTTGAKNIQYF. The CDR3 nucleotides are TGTGCCAGCAGCTCAACCACAGGAGCCAAAAACATTCAGTACTTC.

The V gene is TRBV5-1, the J gene TRBJ2-3; D is uncertain. The V gene lost 0 bases and the J gene lost 0 bases, with 5 bases spanning the gap. CDR3 length: 14 residues. The germline CDR1 and CDR2 sequences are SGHRS and YFSETQ. CDR3 DNA: TGCGCCAGCAGCTTGGCCATCAGCACAGATACGCAGTATTTT. Translation gives CASSLAISTDTQYF.

The rearrangement links TRBV29-1 to TRBJ1-2; no firm D call. Per germline, CDR1 SQVTM and CDR2 ANQGSEA. The CDR3 has 14 amino acids. V was shortened by 0 bases and J by 2 bases, with 10 bases between the two germline ends. CDR3 residues: CSVEDRTGNYGYTF. The CDR3 coding sequence is TGCAGCGTTGAAGACCGGACGGGGAACTATGGCTACACCTTC.

A few counts support this clone. J is TRBJ2-1 and V is TRBV9; 11 nucleotides line up with TRBD2. The germline V gene has CDR1 SGDLS and CDR2 YYNGEE. With 4 bases clipped from V and 4 bases from J, the junction kept 4 bases outside the gene matches. The CDR3 has 15 amino acids. The chain's CDR3 is CASSPTSGGYNEQFF. The CDR3 nucleotides read TGTGCCAGCAGCCCAACTAGCGGGGGTTACAATGAGCAGTTCTTC.

The sample holds many counts of this clone. The chain uses TRBV23-1 and TRBJ2-6; TRBD1 matches at 8 bases. TRBV23-1 is marked as an open reading frame, function uncertain. The V and J ends lost 0 bases and 1 base, in that order; junction bases with no gene match: 20. The CDR3 has 23 residues. DNA of the CDR3: TGCGCCAGCAGTCAATCGAGAGGGGTGGCGGACAGGGATCCGTTTTCTGGGGCCAACGTCCTGACTTTC. It is translated as CASSQSRGVADRDPFSGANVLTF.